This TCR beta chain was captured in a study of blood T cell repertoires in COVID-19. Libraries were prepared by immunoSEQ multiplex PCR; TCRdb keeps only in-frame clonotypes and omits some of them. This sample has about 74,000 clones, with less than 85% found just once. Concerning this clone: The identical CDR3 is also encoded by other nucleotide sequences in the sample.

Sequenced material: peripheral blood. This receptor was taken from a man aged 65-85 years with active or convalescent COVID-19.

CDR3 sequence reads: CASSPPTTNEKLFF. The CDR3 DNA reads as TGTGCCAGCAGTCCCCCAACAACTAATGAAAAACTGTTTTTT. The V gene is TRBV28, the J gene TRBJ1-4; D not certain. Trimming took 5 bases from V and 0 from J, leaving 7 bases between them. CDR3 length equals 14 residues. CDR1 and CDR2 from the germline V gene are MDHEN and SYDVKM.